This TCR beta chain was captured by sequencing in a study of cytomegalovirus exposure and HLA in healthy donors. Overall study findings and caveats: TCR beta chains numbering 150 to 200 were designated cytomegalovirus-associated. The authors later found HLA-associated TCR beta chains more clonally expanded than equally common others.

The germline V gene has CDR1 SGHRS and CDR2 YFSETQ. The CDR3 consists of 14 residues. V lost 2 bases to trimming and J lost 3 bases; unmatched junction nucleotides: 3. In the PCR, 60 Vbeta and 13 Jbeta primers were used. Sequencing was performed with immunoSEQ multiplex PCR; in TCRdb, only in-frame clones are kept and a portion is missing. The top ten clones hold 2.5% to 3% of a sample with approximately 150,000 clones, roughly 80% of them seen once. Notes on this clone: As yet, its antigen is unknown.

The genes are TRBV5-1 and TRBJ2-7, with 9 bases lining up with TRBD2. The sequenced sample was PBMCs. This clonotype was sampled from a woman aged 30 to 39 in good health and CMV-seronegative. CDR3 protein: CASSLSSGVYEQYF. In DNA form, the CDR3 reads TGCGCCAGCAGCTTATCTAGCGGGGTCTACGAGCAGTACTTC.